This is a list of T cell receptor beta chains from one sample in a study of identical twins. Each CDR3 protein is one row after TCRdb ran MiXCR on the 5' RACE reads. The sample has about 1.7 million distinct CDR3 sequences; about 32% are singletons. The specimen sequenced was cord blood. These receptors originate from a newborn girl in good health. CDR3s include the opening cysteine and the closing phenylalanine or tryptophan. D genes are given only for firm matches. Clone size, where shown, is once, few, many, or a class for clones that have expanded.

16 NA NA TRBJ2-7 TRBV2 TGTGCCAGCAGTGAAGGGTGGGCGGCGGAGCCCTACGAGCAGTACTTC CASSEGWAAEPYEQYF
16 TRBD2 few TRBJ2-3 TRBV4-2 TGTGCCAGCAGCCAAGATAAGCGGGGGTACACAGATACGCAGTATTTT CASSQDKRGYTDTQYF
15 TRBD1 NA TRBJ1-2 TRBV2 TGTGCCAGCAGTGAAGCTAAGACAGGGATGGATGGCTACACCTTC CASSEAKTGMDGYTF
16 TRBD2 few TRBJ2-3 TRBV4-2 TGTGCCAGCAGCCAAGGTACGGGAGGGCCCACAGATACGCAGTATTTT CASSQGTGGPTDTQYF
16 TRBD2 few TRBJ2-7 TRBV7-6 TGTGCCAGCAGCGTAAGACTAGCGGGAGAGACCTACGAGCAGTACTTC CASSVRLAGETYEQYF
13 NA NA TRBJ1-4 TRBV7-2 TGTGCCAGCAGCTTCTCCCCTAATGAAAAACTGTTTTTT CASSFSPNEKLFF
17 NA few TRBJ1-1 TRBV9 TGTGCCAGCAGCGTAGCTGTAACAGGGTCCATGAACACTGAAGCTTTCTTT CASSVAVTGSMNTEAFF
13 NA many TRBJ2-7 TRBV12-3/TRBV12-4 TGTGCCAGCAGTCCTACTACCTCCTACGAGCAGTACTTC CASSPTTSYEQYF
16 TRBD1 NA TRBJ1-5 TRBV5-8 TGTGCCAGCAGCCCCTTCACGGGACAGGGTCATCAGCCCCAGCATTTT CASSPFTGQGHQPQHF
15 TRBD2 NA TRBJ2-5 TRBV20-1 TGCAGTGCCAGACTAGCGGGGGTACCCTTGGGGACCCAGTACTTC CSARLAGVPLGTQYF
17 TRBD1 NA TRBJ2-3 TRBV12-3/TRBV12-4 TGTGCCAGCAGTTTAAGAACAGGGGGAAAGGGGACAGATACGCAGTATTTT CASSLRTGGKGTDTQYF
18 NA few TRBJ1-4 TRBV12-3/TRBV12-4 TGTGCCAGCAGTTCCGTGACAGGTGGGGGGGCAACTAATGAAAAACTGTTTTTT CASSSVTGGGATNEKLFF
11 NA NA TRBJ2-5 TRBV25-1 TGTGCCAGCATCCAGGGCCCTAGGGAGTACTTC CASIQGPREYF
15 TRBD1 NA TRBJ2-5 TRBV4-2 TGTGCCAGCAGCCAAACAGGGGATGGACAACAGACCCAGTACTTC CASSQTGDGQQTQYF
17 NA NA TRBJ1-5 TRBV5-1 TGCGCCAGCAGCTTGGGTATGGGGAGTTCTGGCAATCAGCCCCAGCATTTT CASSLGMGSSGNQPQHF
16 TRBD2 once TRBJ2-7 TRBV4-1 TGCGCCAGCAGCCAAGATATAGCGGGAGGGATCTACGAGCAGTACTTC CASSQDIAGGIYEQYF
16 NA few TRBJ2-7 TRBV27 TGTGCCAGCAGTTTAAGCCCTAGTCCTTACCTCTACGAGCAGTACTTC CASSLSPSPYLYEQYF
19 TRBD1 NA TRBJ2-4 TRBV9 TGTGCCAGCAGCCACCGGGACAGCGCATATCTACTAGCCAAAAACATTCAGTACTTC CASSHRDSAYLLAKNIQYF
13 NA few TRBJ2-1 TRBV20-1 TGCAGTGCTAGAGACAAGGCCAACAATGAGCAGTTCTTC CSARDKANNEQFF
16 TRBD2 NA TRBJ2-1 TRBV11-2 TGTGCCAGCAGCTTGAGGACTAGCGGGGGAAGCAATGAGCAGTTCTTC CASSLRTSGGSNEQFF
15 NA NA TRBJ2-1 TRBV6-1 TGTGCCAGCAGGAAACAGGGTGAGGGATACAATGAGCAGTTCTTC CASRKQGEGYNEQFF
15 NA few TRBJ2-7 TRBV6-5 TGTGCCAGCCATAGTTTAGACCTCAGCTCCTACGAGCAGTACTTC CASHSLDLSSYEQYF
13 TRBD1 many TRBJ2-3 TRBV27 TGTGCCAGCAAGGGACAGGGTACAGATACGCAGTATTTT CASKGQGTDTQYF
16 TRBD1 NA TRBJ1-1 TRBV18 TGTGCCAGCTCACGCGACAGGGCTTTGACGATGACTGAAGCTTTCTTT CASSRDRALTMTEAFF
18 TRBD1 NA TRBJ1-4 TRBV6-1 TGTGCCAGCAGGTCGGGACAGGGGGTAATCCCTTCTAATGAAAAACTGTTTTTT CASRSGQGVIPSNEKLFF
13 NA many TRBJ2-3 TRBV15 TGTGCCACCAGCAGACCTCGGACAGTTACGCAGTATTTT CATSRPRTVTQYF
16 NA few TRBJ1-5 TRBV7-2 TGTGCCAGCAGCTTAGTAGGGGGATATAGCAATCAGCCCCAGCATTTT CASSLVGGYSNQPQHF
12 NA NA TRBJ2-5 TRBV20-1 TGCAGTGCTAGGGCCGAACAAGAGACCCAGTACTTC CSARAEQETQYF
15 NA many TRBJ2-1 TRBV5-1 TGCGCCAGCAGCTCGGCCCTCAGGGGCTACAATGAGCAGTTCTTC CASSSALRGYNEQFF
14 NA NA TRBJ2-5 TRBV25-1 TGTGCCAGCAGTGACGGGACGATCGAGGAGACCCAGTACTTC CASSDGTIEETQYF
20 TRBD2 once TRBJ2-1 TRBV19 TGTGCCAGTAGCCCGACTCCTGTAAGACTAGCGGCCAGCTCCTACAATGAGCAGTTCTTC CASSPTPVRLAASSYNEQFF
15 NA few TRBJ2-3 TRBV7-9 TGTGCCAGCAGCTTATTGAACCTTCGGATAGATACGCAGTATTTT CASSLLNLRIDTQYF
13 TRBD1 NA TRBJ1-2 TRBV7-2 TGTGCCAGCAGCTCGGGACAGGCCAATGGCTACACCTTC CASSSGQANGYTF
14 TRBD1 NA TRBJ1-2 TRBV20-1 TGCAGTGCCCAGGACAGGGGAACTAACTATGGCTACACCTTC CSAQDRGTNYGYTF
15 NA NA TRBJ2-5 TRBV12-3/TRBV12-4 TGTGCCAGCAGTAGGTTAGCGGCTCTTGGAGAGACCCAGTACTTC CASSRLAALGETQYF
14 NA NA TRBJ1-3 TRBV4-2 TGTGCCAGCAGCCAAGCGCACTCTGGAAACACCATATATTTT CASSQAHSGNTIYF
15 TRBD2 NA TRBJ2-3 TRBV13 TGTGCCAGCAGCACCCCACTAGCGGGAGAAGATACGCAGTATTTT CASSTPLAGEDTQYF
17 NA NA TRBJ1-3 TRBV7-9 TGTGCCAGCAGCTTATTCGTTTCGAGTGTCACTGGAGACACCATATATTTT CASSLFVSSVTGDTIYF
14 NA many TRBJ1-2 TRBV4-2 TGTGCCAGCAGCCTACAGGGCGTCCTAGGAGGCTACACCTTC CASSLQGVLGGYTF
16 NA NA TRBJ2-3 TRBV9 TGTGCCAGCAGCGTAGAGGTGGGCATTAGCACAGATACACAGTATTTT CASSVEVGISTDTQYF
20 TRBD1 NA TRBJ2-1 TRBV18 TGTGCCAGCTCACCCCTACCGGGACAGGGGAGTTTGAGCTCCTACAATGAGCAGTTCTTC CASSPLPGQGSLSSYNEQFF
14 TRBD2 NA TRBJ2-3 TRBV20-1 TGCAGTGCTAAACGAGCGGGGGCTTTAGATACGCAGTATTTT CSAKRAGALDTQYF
15 TRBD2 many TRBJ2-3 TRBV13 TGTGCCAGCAGCCCCCGACTAGCTATCACAGATACGCAGTATTTT CASSPRLAITDTQYF
14 NA NA TRBJ2-1 TRBV12-3/TRBV12-4 TGTGCCAGCAGTTGGAGGGGACTCAACAATGAGCAGTTCTTC CASSWRGLNNEQFF
15 TRBD2 many TRBJ2-4 TRBV12-3/TRBV12-4 TGTGCCAGCAGTACTCTAGCGGGGAGGGATGCCATTCAGTACTTC CASSTLAGRDAIQYF
14 NA NA TRBJ1-2 TRBV9 TGTGCCAGCAGCGGGGTGACCGTGTTATATGGCTACACCTTC CASSGVTVLYGYTF
16 TRBD1 NA TRBJ1-5 TRBV27 TGTGCCAGCAGCCCGTGGGCAGGGGGCTCCAATCAGCCCCAGCATTTT CASSPWAGGSNQPQHF
15 TRBD1 NA TRBJ1-1 TRBV6-1 TGTGCCAGCAGGGACAGGGCCACCCGGGGCACTGAAGCTTTCTTT CASRDRATRGTEAFF
13 NA few TRBJ2-3 TRBV20-1 TGCAGTGCTAAGAGGACAAGCACAGATACGCAGTATTTT CSAKRTSTDTQYF
16 NA few TRBJ2-3 TRBV10-2 TGCGCCAGCAGTGAGTCACAAGCTCTACTTGGAGATACGCAGTATTTT CASSESQALLGDTQYF
11 TRBD2 many TRBJ2-7 TRBV20-1 TGCAGTGCTGACGGACTAGGCGAGCAGTACTTC CSADGLGEQYF
14 NA NA TRBJ1-1 TRBV5-6 TGTGCCAGCAGCTTTACTCCCATGAACACTGAAGCTTTCTTT CASSFTPMNTEAFF
14 NA NA TRBJ2-1 TRBV5-6 TGTGCCAGCCGACTAGACTCTAGGGGCAATGAGCAGTTCTTC CASRLDSRGNEQFF
14 TRBD1 NA TRBJ1-1 TRBV7-2 TGTGCCAGCAGCTTAAACAGGGGGCGCACTGAAGCTTTCTTT CASSLNRGRTEAFF
13 NA many TRBJ2-7 TRBV5-1 TGCGCCAGCAAGGTCGTGGGAACCTACGAGCAGTACTTC CASKVVGTYEQYF
15 NA NA TRBJ1-1 TRBV3-1 TGTGCCAGCAGCCACCGAAGACTGATGAACACTGAAGCTTTCTTT CASSHRRLMNTEAFF
13 NA NA TRBJ2-2 TRBV20-1 TGCAGCACCGGGACAAAGAACACCGGGGAGCTGTTTTTT CSTGTKNTGELFF
14 NA few TRBJ1-1 TRBV10-3 TGTGCCATCAGTGACGGGGTAGGAAACACTGAAGCTTTCTTT CAISDGVGNTEAFF
14 TRBD2 few TRBJ2-7 TRBV10-3 TGTGCCATCAGTGAACTAGCGGAGTCCTACGAGCAGTACTTC CAISELAESYEQYF